This T cell receptor (beta chain) comes out of a study of monozygotic twins with inflammatory bowel disease (dated by TCRdb to between 2018 and 2021). In the study overall: In total, 28 monozygotic twin pairs made up the full study: 19 Danish pairs, all IBD-discordant, plus nine German pairs, of which four were IBD-concordant and five were IBD-discordant. The search for disease-associated traits relied mainly on comparing, within discordant pairs, IBD patients with their genetically identical healthy co-twins. Each individual had, on average, about 151 000 unique TCRalpha sequences and 181 000 unique TCRbeta sequences available for analysis.

To note about this clonotype: It lacks a known antigen.

Here is what the overall study found, with its caveats: Fewer clonotypes were shared with other individuals by IBD patients than by healthy twins, most markedly in patients showing signs of disease activity. Measured by the inverse Simpson index, TCRbeta repertoire diversity was lower in IBD patients than in their healthy co-twins. Because patients were on differing immunosuppressive treatments, the repertoires may have picked up extra background noise and inter-individual variability. The analysis was unable to tell apart different T cell subtypes. Concordant and discordant twins showed no difference in repertoire similarity, possibly because of limited statistical power. The results gave no support for a single strong signal or clonotype linked to IBD.

A roughly 2.5 ml peripheral blood sample was drawn into PAXgene tubes per donor and stored at -80°C. Total RNA was isolated from whole blood with the PAXgene blood miRNA kit on an automated QIAcube, without T cell sorting. Peripheral blood from monozygotic twin pairs concordant or discordant for inflammatory bowel disease was subjected to deep TCRalpha and TCRbeta repertoire profiling with unique molecular barcoding. Smoking habits were recorded for all twin pairs, with individuals classified as current, former or never smokers. The library was built by means of 5' RACE. Preparation of each TCR library used about 4,000 ng of total RNA. cDNA was synthesized with SMARTScribe reverse transcriptase in eight separate reactions per sample. During cDNA synthesis, template switching was used to introduce unique molecular identifiers that contained a 6-nucleotide sample barcode. TCRalpha and TCRbeta cDNA was amplified by two nested PCRs of approximately 17 and 9 cycles, with bead purification after each PCR. Before amplification, cDNA was treated with uracil DNA-glycosylase and purified using the QIAquick PCR purification kit. The second PCR added Illumina TruSeq-compatible adapters along with sample-specific barcodes. TapeStation and Qubit were used to check library quality and concentration, and 5 ng of each library went into the pool. Sequencing of pooled libraries was carried out on an Illumina HiSeq2500 single-index Rapid Run using 2 x 100 bp reads and custom sequencing primers. Processing in the source paper ran as follows. MiGEC version 1.2.6 was used for UMI-based consensus assembly, which corrected PCR and sequencing errors. MiXCR version 2.1.1 handled V(D)J alignment, clonotype assembly and CDR3 extraction. Gene usage, clonotype sharing and MAIT/NKT TCR abundance were normalised by analysing the top 1000, 10 000 and 20 000 clonotypes per sample. Diversity was computed as the inverse Simpson index with the vegan R package after downsampling to 27 000 UMIs. Paired Mann-Whitney U tests were applied to discordant twin pairs, with Benjamini-Hochberg correction for multiple testing. Once TCRdb had reprocessed the reads, it stored one entry per CDR3 protein sequence and supplied no DNA. The V and J calls were not made by the authors but by TCRdb's processing. This sample's records show 88,000 or so distinct CDR3 sequences. Around 7% of the sample comes from the top ten.

There are 14 amino acids in the CDR3, from cysteine to phenylalanine inclusive. No coding sequence is recorded. From a lookup of the germline V gene, CDR1 and CDR2 are SGHRS and YFSETQ. This clonotype originated in a human donor with ulcerative colitis or Crohn's disease, or a healthy co-twin of an affected twin (not recorded which). Sequencing used blood. The V gene is TRBV5-1 and the J gene is TRBJ1-2. For the CDR3, the sequence is CASSLEGSNYGYTF.